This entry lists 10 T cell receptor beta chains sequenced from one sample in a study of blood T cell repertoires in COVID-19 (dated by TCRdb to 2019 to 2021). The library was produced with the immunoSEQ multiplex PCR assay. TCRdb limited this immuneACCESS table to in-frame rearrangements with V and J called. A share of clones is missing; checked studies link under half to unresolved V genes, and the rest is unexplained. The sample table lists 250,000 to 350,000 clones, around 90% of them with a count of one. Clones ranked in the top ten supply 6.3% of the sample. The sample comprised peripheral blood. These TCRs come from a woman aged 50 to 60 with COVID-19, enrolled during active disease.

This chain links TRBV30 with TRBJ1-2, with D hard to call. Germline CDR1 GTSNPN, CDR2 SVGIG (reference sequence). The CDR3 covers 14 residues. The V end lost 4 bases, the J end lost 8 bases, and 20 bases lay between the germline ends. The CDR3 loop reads CAWTRDVLRRGYTF. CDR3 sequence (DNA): TGTGCCTGGACCCGGGATGTCCTGAGAAGGGGCTACACCTTC.

CDR3 coding DNA: TGCGCCAGCAGCTCCCAGGGAAATGAGCAGTTCTTC. Protein sequence: CASSSQGNEQFF. The chain recombines TRBV5-1 with TRBJ2-1, with D possibly TRBD1 on 5 matching bases. The CDR3 length is 12 residues. Trimming shortened V by 3 bases and J by 7 bases, and 8 bases separated the two germline ends. Germline V gene lookup returns CDR1 SGHRS and CDR2 YFSETQ.

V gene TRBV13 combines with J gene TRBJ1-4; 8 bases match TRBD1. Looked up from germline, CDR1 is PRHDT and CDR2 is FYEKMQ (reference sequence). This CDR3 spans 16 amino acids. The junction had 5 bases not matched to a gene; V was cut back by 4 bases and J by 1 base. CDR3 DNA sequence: TGTGCCAGCAGCTACCGAACAGGGGGAACTAATGAAAAACTGTTTTTT. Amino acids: CASSYRTGGTNEKLFF.

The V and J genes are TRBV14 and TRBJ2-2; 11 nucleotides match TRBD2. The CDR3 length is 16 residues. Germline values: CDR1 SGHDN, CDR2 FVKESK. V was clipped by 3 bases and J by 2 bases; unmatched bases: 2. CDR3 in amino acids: CASSHRLAGNTGELFF. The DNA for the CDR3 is TGTGCCAGCAGCCACCGACTAGCGGGAAACACCGGGGAGCTGTTTTTT. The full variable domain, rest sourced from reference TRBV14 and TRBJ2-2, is EAGVTQFPSHSVIEKGQTVTLRCDPISGHDNLYWYRRVMGKEIKFLLHFVKESKQDESGMPNNRFLAERTGGTYSTLKVQPAELEDSGVYFCASSHRLAGNTGELFFGEGSRLTVL.

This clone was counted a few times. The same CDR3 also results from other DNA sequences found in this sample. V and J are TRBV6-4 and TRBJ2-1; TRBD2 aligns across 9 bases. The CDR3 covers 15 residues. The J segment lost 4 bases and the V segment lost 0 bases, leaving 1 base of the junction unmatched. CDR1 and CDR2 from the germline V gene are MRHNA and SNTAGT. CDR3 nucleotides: TGTGCCAGCAGTGACTCTAGCGGGAGTTACAATGAGCAGTTCTTC. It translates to CASSDSSGSYNEQFF.

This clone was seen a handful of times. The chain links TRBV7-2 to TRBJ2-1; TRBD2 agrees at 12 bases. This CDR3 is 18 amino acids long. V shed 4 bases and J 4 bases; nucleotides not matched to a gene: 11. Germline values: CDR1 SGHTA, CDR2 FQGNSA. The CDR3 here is CASSSGASGRARYNEQFF. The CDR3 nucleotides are TGTGCCAGCAGCTCGGGGGCTAGCGGGAGGGCGCGGTACAATGAGCAGTTCTTC.

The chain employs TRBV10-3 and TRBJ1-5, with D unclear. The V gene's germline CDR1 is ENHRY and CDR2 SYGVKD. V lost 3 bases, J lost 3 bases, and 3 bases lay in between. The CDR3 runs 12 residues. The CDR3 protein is CAISDINQPQHF. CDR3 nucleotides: TGTGCCATCAGTGACATCAATCAGCCCCAGCATTTT.

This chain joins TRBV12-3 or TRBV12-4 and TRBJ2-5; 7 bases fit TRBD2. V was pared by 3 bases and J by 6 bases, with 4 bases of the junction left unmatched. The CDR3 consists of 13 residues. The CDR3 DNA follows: TGTGCCAGCAGTTTTAAACTAGCGCAGACCCAGTACTTC. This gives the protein CASSFKLAQTQYF.

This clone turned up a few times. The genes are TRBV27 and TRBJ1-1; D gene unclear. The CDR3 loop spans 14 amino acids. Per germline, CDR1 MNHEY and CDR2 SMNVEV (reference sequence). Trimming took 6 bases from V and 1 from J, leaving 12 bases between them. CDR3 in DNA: TGTGCCAGCAGCCCTCAAAGCCCGAACACTGAAGCTTTCTTT. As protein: CASSPQSPNTEAFF.

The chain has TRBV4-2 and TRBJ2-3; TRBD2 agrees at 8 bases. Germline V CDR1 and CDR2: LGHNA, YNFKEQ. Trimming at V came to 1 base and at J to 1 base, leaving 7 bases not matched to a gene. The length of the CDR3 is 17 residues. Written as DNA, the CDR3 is TGTGCCAGCAGCCAAGTCGGCGGGAGGTTGCGCACAGATACGCAGTATTTT. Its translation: CASSQVGGRLRTDTQYF.